Reported below is one T cell receptor beta chain. CDR1 and CDR2 (germline): SGHTA, FQGTGA. V lost 2 bases and J lost 9; bases outside the gene matches: 3. CDR3 length: 14 amino acids. These data come from a study of blood T cell repertoires in COVID-19. Study-wide background: Some COVID-19 samples were acute and others convalescent; all came from the United States, Italy and Spain. The cDNA or gDNA used as material had been derived from T cells, B-cell-depleted T cells, or PBMCs.

Original data processing: How many nucleated cells were present was estimated from reference gene primer amplification. Assay: immunoSEQ multiplex PCR; the TCRdb copy retains only in-frame clones and omits some. D and trimming come from the DNA, and the V and J calls and clone size come from that table. The repertoire includes under 80,000 clones, approximately 90% of them detected once, and around 13% sits in the top ten. Sequencing was carried out using peripheral blood. This clonotype was sampled from a man aged 65-85 years with active or convalescent COVID-19. The chain links TRBV7-3 to TRBJ1-6; 8 positions match TRBD1. Here the CDR3 reads CASSLGQGGSPLHF. The CDR3, as DNA: TGTGCCAGCAGCTTAGGACAGGGAGGTTCACCCCTCCACTTT.